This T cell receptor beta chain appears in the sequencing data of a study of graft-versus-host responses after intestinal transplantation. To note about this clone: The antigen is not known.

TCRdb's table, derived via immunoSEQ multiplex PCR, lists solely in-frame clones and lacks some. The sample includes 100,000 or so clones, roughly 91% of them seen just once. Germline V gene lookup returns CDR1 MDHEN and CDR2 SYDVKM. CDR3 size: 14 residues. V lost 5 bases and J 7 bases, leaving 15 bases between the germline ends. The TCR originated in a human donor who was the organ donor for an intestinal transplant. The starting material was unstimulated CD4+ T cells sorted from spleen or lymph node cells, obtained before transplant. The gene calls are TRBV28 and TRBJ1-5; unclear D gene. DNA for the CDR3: TGTGCCAGCAGTCCCCAGGTTTTGTACCAGCCCCAGCATTTT. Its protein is CASSPQVLYQPQHF. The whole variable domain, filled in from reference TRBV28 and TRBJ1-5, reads DVKVTQSSRYLVKRTGEKVFLECVQDMDHENMFWYRQDPGLGLRLIYFSYDVKMKEKGDIPEGYSVSREKKERFSLILESASTNQTSMYLCASSPQVLYQPQHFGDGTRLSIL.